The TCR beta chain described here comes from a study of T cell responses to AZD1222 COVID-19 vaccine. The assay was immunoSEQ multiplex PCR, and TCRdb's table has in-frame clones only and misses some. This table holds about 100,000 clones, around nine tenths found once. Study outcomes and limitations: Across spike, vaccine-associated CD4 TCRs were found, dominant at 160-218 and 743-854. Increases in Spike-specific TCR breadth and depth were seen after two AZD1222 doses. Repertoire samples came only from after the peak T cell response.

The germline CDR1 and CDR2 sequences are MNHEY and SVGAGI. CDR3 length: 14 amino acids. V gave up 0 bases and J gave up 7 bases, with 10 bases separating them. Comments on this clone: The antigen remains unidentified.

The chain joins TRBV6-5 to TRBJ1-5; D is unclear. The clonotype was recovered from an adult in good health. Sequencing was performed on peripheral blood, taken on day 0 of AZD1222 vaccination. The CDR3 sequence is CASSYSGEGQPQHF. The CDR3 DNA is TGTGCCAGCAGTTACTCTGGGGAAGGGCAGCCCCAGCATTTT.